This T cell receptor beta chain originates from a study of blood T cell repertoires in COVID-19. Study as a whole: Nucleic acid was either cDNA or gDNA, and it came from T cells, B-cell-depleted T cells, or PBMCs.

V lost 5 bases to trimming and J lost 4 bases; unmatched junction nucleotides: 7. The CDR3 runs to 14 residues. CDR1 is MNHEY, CDR2 SVGAGI, per germline. Per the authors' pipeline: Reference gene primers were amplified, and this amplification served to estimate nucleated cell counts. The table came from immunoSEQ multiplex PCR; TCRdb's copy has only in-frame clones and leaves some out. D and trimming were read from the DNA, whereas the V and J calls and clone size are those reported in that table. The profile shows some 96,000 clones, roughly 83% of them singletons. The origin of this receptor is a human donor in a cohort sampled during active COVID-19. The genes are TRBV6-5 and TRBJ1-2; 7 bases are shared with TRBD1. The sample comprised peripheral blood. The chain's CDR3 is CASSTGTVTYGYTF. Here the CDR3 DNA reads TGTGCCAGCAGTACCGGGACAGTTACCTATGGCTACACCTTC.